Presented here are 5 T cell receptor beta chains from one specimen sequenced in a study of CD8+ T cells in alopecia areata. Following extraction, RNA underwent reverse transcription to cDNA, which served as the sequencing template. This table comes from immunoSEQ multiplex PCR, and its TCRdb copy is limited to in-frame clones, with some not included. Of some 200,000 clones in the sample, more than 45% are singletons; the top ten hold roughly 1.4%. As for treatment: oral pan-JAK inhibitor, 5-10 mg twice daily. The sequencing used CD4+ T cells sorted from blood, collected at week 4, from a patient treated with tofacitinib. These receptor sequences come from a human donor with alopecia areata.

The CDR3, as DNA: TGTGCCAGCAGCAGCAGGGCCGGGGTTAACTATGGCTACACCTTC. Its translation is CASSSRAGVNYGYTF. The chain joins TRBV11-2 to TRBJ1-2; a possible D gene is TRBD1 (5 bases). V lost 5 bases and J lost 1, with 14 bases in between. Germline CDR1 and CDR2: SGHAT and FQNNGV. The CDR3 extends over 15 amino acids.

V is TRBV9 and J is TRBJ2-7, with 11 bases fitting TRBD1. The CDR3 totals 14 residues. The germline V gene has CDR1 SGDLS and CDR2 YYNGEE. The V gene end was trimmed by 4 bases and the J gene end by 7 bases; junction bases not matched to a gene: 7. This CDR3 is CASSLGQGAGEQYF. The CDR3 coding sequence is TGTGCCAGCAGCTTAGGACAGGGGGCGGGTGAGCAGTACTTC.

This chain joins TRBV11-1 and TRBJ2-2; 9 nucleotides align to TRBD1. V was clipped by 8 bases and J by 4 bases; unmatched bases: 5. Germline V gene lookup returns CDR1 SGHAT and CDR2 FQDESV (reference sequence). CDR3 size: 14 residues. The CDR3 region is CASADRGATGELFF. For the CDR3, the DNA is TGTGCCAGCGCGGACAGGGGTGCCACCGGGGAGCTGTTTTTT.

This rearrangement joins TRBV9 to TRBJ2-1; 14 nucleotides agree with TRBD2. With 2 bases clipped from V and 5 bases from J, the junction kept 12 bases outside the gene matches. This CDR3 comprises 19 residues. Per the germline V gene, CDR1 is SGDLS and CDR2 is YYNGEE. CDR3 sequence reads: CASSVRARGTSGGHNEQFF. CDR3 bases: TGTGCCAGCAGCGTGAGAGCCAGAGGGACTAGCGGGGGACACAATGAGCAGTTCTTC.

This clone was counted only a few times. The CDR3 loop is CASRPGQGEAYEQYF. CDR3 nucleotides: TGTGCCAGCAGACCGGGACAGGGGGAGGCCTACGAGCAGTACTTC. The V and J genes are TRBV6-6 and TRBJ2-7; TRBD1 matches 11 bases. The V segment lost 6 bases and the J segment 2 bases; nucleotides outside the gene matches: 6. The CDR3 consists of 15 residues. Germline CDR1 is MNHNY and CDR2 is SVGAGI (reference sequence).